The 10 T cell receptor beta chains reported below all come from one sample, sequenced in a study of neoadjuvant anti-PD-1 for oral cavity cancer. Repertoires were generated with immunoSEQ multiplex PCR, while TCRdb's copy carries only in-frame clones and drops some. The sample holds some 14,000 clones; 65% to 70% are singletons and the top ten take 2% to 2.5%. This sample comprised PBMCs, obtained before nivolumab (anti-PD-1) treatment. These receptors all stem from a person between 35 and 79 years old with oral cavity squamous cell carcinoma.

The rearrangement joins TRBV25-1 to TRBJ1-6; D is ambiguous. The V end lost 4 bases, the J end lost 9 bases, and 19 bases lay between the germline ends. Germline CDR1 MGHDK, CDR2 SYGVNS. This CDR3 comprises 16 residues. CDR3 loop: CASSAYRGVGASPLHF. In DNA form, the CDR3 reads TGTGCCAGCAGTGCCTATCGTGGGGTAGGCGCTTCACCCCTCCACTTT.

CDR3: CASGSNTQYF. CDR3 nucleotide sequence: TGTGCCAGCGGGAGCAATACGCAGTATTTT. The V gene is TRBV6-6, the J gene TRBJ2-3; TRBD2 is a possible D gene (5 bases). Germline V gives CDR1 MNHNY, CDR2 SVGAGI (reference sequence). The CDR3 extends over 10 amino acids. Deletions cut 8 bases from V and 7 bases from J, with 7 bases between.

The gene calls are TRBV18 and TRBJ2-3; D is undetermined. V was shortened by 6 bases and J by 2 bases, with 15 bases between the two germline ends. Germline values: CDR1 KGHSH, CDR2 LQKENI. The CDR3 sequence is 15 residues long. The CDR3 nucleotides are TGTGCCAGCTCCCTGGGCCAGTTGGCCACAGATACGCAGTATTTT. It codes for CASSLGQLATDTQYF.

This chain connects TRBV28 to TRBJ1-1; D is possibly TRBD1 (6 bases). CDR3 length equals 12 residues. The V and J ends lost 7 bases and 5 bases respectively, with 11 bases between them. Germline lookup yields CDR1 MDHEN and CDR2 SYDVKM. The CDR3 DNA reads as TGTGCCAGCATTTCTGGACAGACTGAAGCTTTCTTT. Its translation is CASISGQTEAFF.

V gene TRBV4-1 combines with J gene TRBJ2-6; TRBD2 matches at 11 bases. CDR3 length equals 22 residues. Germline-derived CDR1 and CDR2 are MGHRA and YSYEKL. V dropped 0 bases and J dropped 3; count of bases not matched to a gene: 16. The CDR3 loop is CASSQDGGAGLAGFGGANVLTF. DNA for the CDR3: TGCGCCAGCAGCCAAGATGGGGGAGCCGGACTAGCGGGTTTCGGTGGGGCCAACGTCCTGACTTTC.

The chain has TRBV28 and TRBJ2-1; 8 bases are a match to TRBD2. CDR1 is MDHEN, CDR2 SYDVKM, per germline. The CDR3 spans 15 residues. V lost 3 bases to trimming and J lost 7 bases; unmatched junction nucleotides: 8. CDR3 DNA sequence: TGTGCCAGCAGTTTGGTAGGACTAGCAGAAAATGAGCAGTTCTTC. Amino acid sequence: CASSLVGLAENEQFF.

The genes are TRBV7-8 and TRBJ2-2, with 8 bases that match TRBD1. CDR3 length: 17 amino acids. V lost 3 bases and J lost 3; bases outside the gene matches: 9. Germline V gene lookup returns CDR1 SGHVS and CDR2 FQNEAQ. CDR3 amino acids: CASSLTYRGVDTGELFF. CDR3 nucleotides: TGTGCCAGCAGCTTGACTTACAGGGGGGTTGACACCGGGGAGCTGTTTTTT.

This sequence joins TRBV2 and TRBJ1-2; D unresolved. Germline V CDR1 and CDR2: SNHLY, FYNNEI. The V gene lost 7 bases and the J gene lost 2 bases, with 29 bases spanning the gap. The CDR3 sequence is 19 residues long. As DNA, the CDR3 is TGTGCCAGCAAAGGTGGTGCTATAGCCGGGGAAAGAGGGAACTATGGCTACACCTTC. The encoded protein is CASKGGAIAGERGNYGYTF.

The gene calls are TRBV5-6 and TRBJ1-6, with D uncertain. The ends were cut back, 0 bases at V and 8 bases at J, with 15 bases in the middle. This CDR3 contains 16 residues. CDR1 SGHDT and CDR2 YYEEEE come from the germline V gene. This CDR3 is CASSLDSGSTDSPLHF. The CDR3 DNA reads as TGTGCCAGCAGCTTGGACTCGGGCTCTACGGATTCACCCCTCCACTTT.

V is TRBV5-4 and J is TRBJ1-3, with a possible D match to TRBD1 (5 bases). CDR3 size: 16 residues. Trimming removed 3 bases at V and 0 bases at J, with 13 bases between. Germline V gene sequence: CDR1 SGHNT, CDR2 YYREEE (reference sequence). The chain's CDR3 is CASSSQGLLSGNTIYF. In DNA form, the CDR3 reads TGTGCCAGCAGCTCCCAGGGACTTCTCTCTGGAAACACCATATATTTT. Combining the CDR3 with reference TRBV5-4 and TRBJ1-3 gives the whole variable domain ETGVTQSPTHLIKTRGQQVTLRCSSQSGHNTVSWYQQALGQGPQFIFQYYREEENGRGNFPPRFSGLQFPNYSSELNVNALELDDSALYLCASSSQGLLSGNTIYFGEGSWLTVV.